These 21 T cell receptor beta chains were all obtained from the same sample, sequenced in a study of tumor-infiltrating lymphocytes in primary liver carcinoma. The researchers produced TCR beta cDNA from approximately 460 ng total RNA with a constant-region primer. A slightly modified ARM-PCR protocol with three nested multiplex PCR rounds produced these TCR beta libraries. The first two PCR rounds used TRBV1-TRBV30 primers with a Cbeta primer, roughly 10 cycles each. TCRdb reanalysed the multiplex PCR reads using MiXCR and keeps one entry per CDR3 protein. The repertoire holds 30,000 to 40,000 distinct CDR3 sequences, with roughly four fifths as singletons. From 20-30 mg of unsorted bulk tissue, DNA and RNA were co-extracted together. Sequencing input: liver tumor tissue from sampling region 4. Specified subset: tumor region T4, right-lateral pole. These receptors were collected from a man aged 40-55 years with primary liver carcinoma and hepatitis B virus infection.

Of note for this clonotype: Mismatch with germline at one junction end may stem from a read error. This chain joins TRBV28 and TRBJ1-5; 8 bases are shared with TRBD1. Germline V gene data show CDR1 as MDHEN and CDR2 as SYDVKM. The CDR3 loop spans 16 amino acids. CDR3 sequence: CASSSGTGGFNQPRYF. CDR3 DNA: TGTGCCAGCAGTTCAGGCACAGGGGGATTCAATCAGCCCCGGTATTTT.

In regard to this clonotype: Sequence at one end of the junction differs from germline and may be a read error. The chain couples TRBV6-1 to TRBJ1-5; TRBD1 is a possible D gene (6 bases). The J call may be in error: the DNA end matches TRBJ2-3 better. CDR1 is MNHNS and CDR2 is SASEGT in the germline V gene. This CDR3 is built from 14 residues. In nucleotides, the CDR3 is TGTGTCAGCAGCCCCTCGCAGGGGAAGCAGCCCCAGTATTTT. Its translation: CVSSPSQGKQPQYF.

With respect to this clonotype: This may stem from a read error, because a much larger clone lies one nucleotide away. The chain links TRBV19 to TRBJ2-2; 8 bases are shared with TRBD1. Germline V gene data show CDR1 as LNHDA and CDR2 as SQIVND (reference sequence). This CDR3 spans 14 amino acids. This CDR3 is CACSHGQGTGELFF. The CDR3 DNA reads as TGTGCCTGTAGTCACGGACAGGGCACCGGGGAGCTGTTTTTT.

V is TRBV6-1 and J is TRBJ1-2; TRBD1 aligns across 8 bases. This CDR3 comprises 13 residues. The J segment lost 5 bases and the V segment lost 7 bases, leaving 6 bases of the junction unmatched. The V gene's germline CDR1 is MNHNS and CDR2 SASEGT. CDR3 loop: CASTRQGFYGYTF. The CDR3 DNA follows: TGTGCCAGCACAAGACAGGGGTTTTATGGCTACACCTTC.

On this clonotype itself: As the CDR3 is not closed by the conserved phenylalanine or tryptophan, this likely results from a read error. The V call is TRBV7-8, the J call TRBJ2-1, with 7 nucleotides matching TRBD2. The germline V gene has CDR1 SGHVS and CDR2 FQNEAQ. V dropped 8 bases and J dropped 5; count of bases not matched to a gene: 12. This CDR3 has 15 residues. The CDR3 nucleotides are TGTGCCAGCTCTCCCAGCGGGATAGGCGACAATGAGCAGTTCTTA. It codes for CASSPSGIGDNEQFL.

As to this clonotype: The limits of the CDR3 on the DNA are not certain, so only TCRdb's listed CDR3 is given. The CDR3 sequence is CAISVARGTWELLF. The genes are TRBV6-6 and TRBJ2-2; TRBD1 was called by the table and not checked on the DNA. Counting both end residues, the CDR3 totals 14 amino acids. Per the germline V gene, CDR1 is MNHNY and CDR2 is SVGAGI (reference sequence).

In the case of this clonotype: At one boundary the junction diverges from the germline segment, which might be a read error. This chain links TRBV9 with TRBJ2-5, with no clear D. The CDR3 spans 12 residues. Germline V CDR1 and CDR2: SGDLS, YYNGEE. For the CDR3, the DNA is TGTGCCTGCAGCTCGAGCGCAGAGACCCAGTGCTTC. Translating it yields CACSSSAETQCF. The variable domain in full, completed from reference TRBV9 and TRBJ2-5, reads DSGVTQTPKHLITATGQRVTLRCSPRSGDLSVYWYQQSLDQGLQFLIQYYNGEERAKGNILERFSAQQFPDLHSELNLSSLELGDSALYFCACSSSAETQCFGPGTRLLVL.

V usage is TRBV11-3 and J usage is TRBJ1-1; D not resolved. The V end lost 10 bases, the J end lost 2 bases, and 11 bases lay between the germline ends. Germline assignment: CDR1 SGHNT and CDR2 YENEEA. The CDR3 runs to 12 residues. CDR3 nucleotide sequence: TGTGCCAACAACTTAGATAACACTGAAGCTTTCTTT. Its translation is CANNLDNTEAFF.

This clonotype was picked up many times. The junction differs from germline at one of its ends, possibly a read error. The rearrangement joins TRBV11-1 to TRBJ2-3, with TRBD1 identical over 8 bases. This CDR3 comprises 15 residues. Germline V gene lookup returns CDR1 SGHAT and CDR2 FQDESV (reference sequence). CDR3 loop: CASSPRQGLTGTQYF. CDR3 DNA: TGTGCCAGCAGCCCGAGACAGGGGTTAACAGGTACGCAGTATTTT.

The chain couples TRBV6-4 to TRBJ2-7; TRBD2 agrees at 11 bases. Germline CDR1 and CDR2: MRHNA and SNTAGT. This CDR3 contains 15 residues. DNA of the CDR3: TGTGAGAGCAGTGACCCGACTAGCGGGGTCTACGAGCAGTACTTC. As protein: CESSDPTSGVYEQYF.

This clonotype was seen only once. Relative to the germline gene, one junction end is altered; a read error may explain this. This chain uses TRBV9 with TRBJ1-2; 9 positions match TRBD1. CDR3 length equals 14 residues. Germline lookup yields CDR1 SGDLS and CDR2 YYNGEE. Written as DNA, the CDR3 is TGTACCAGCAGCTTACAGGGGGCTTGGTACGGCTACACCTTC. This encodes CTSSLQGAWYGYTF.

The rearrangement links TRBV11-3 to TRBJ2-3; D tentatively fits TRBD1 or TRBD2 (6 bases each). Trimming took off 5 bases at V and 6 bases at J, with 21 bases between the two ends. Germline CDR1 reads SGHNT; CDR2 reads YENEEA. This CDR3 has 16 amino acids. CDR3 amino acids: CASSDRPAGGVDTQYF. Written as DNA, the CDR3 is TGTGCCAGCAGCGACAGGCCGGCCGGAGGGGTGGATACGCAGTATTTT. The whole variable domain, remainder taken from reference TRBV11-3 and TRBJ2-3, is EAGVVQSPRYKIIEKKQPVAFWCNPISGHNTLYWYLQNLGQGPELLIRYENEEAVDDSQLPKDRFSAERLKGVDSTLKIQPAELGDSAVYLCASSDRPAGGVDTQYFGPGTRLTVL.

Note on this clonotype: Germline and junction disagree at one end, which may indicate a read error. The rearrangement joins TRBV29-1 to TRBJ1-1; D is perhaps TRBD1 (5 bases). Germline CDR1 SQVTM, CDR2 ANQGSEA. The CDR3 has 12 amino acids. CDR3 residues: CSARWGATEPLF. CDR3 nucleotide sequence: TGCAGCGCTCGATGGGGCGCGACTGAACCTCTCTTT. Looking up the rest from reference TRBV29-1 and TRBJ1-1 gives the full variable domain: SAVISQKPSRDICQRGTSLTIQCQVDSQVTMMFWYRQQPGQSLTLIATANQGSEATYESGFVIDKFPISRPNLTFSTLTVSNMSPEDSSIYLCSARWGATEPLFGQGTRLTVV.

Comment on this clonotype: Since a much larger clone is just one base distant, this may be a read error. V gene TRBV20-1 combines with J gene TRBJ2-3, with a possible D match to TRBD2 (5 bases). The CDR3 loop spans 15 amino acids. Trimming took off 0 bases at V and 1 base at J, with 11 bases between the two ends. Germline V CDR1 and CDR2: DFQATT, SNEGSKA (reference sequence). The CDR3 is CSARDSVDGTDTQYF. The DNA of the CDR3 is TGCAGTGCTAGAGATAGCGTTGATGGCACAGATACGCAGTATTTT.

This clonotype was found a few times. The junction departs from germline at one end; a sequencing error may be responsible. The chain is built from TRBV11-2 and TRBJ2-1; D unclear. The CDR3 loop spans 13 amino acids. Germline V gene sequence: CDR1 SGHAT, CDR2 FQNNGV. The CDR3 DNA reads TGTGTCAGCAGCTTTGGGTCCTACAATGAGCAGTTCTTC. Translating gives CVSSFGSYNEQFF.

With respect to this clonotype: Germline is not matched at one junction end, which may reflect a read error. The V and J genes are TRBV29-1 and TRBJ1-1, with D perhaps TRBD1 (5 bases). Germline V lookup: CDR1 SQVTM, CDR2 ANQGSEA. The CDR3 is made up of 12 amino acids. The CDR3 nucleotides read TGCAGCGTTCGATGGGGCACGACCGAAGTTTTCTTT. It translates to CSVRWGTTEVFF.

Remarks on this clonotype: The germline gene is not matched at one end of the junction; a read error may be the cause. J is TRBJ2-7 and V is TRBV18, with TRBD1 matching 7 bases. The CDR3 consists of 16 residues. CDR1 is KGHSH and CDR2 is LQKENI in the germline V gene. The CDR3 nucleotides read TGTGCCGGCTCACCAGTTCGGGACAGCTCTCCCTACGAGCAGTACTTC. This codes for CAGSPVRDSSPYEQYF.

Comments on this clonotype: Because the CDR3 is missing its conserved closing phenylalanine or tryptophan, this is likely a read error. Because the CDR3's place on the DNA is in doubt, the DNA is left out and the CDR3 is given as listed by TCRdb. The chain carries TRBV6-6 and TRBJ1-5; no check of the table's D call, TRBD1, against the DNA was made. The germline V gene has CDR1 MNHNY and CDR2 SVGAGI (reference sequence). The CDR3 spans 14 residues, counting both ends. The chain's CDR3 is CASIEGNGNQPHHL.

The CDR3 here is CASRHTGDEQYF. The DNA of the CDR3 is TGCGCCAGCAGACATACTGGCGACGAGCAGTACTTC. V usage is TRBV5-1 and J usage is TRBJ2-7; D remains unclear. The CDR3 has 12 residues. Germline V gene data show CDR1 as SGHRS and CDR2 as YFSETQ. V gave up 5 bases and J gave up 5 bases, with 11 bases separating them.

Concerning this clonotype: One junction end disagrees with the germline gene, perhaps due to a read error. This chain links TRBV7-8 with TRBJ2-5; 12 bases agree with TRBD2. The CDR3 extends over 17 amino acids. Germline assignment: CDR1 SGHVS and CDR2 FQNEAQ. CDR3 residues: CANSLVSLAGGGETQYF. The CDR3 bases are TGTGCCAACAGCTTAGTCAGCCTAGCGGGAGGGGGAGAGACACAGTACTTC.

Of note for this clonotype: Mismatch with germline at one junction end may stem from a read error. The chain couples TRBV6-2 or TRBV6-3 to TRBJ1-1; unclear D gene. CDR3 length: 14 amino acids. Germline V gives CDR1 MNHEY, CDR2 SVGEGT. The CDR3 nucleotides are TGTGTCAGCAGTTACCCCTGGGTGACACCGACGGCTTTCTTT. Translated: CVSSYPWVTPTAFF.